This T cell receptor beta chain was recovered during a study of shared clonotypes between healthy human individuals. Study-level information: CD4 naive and CD4 memory each took three plates per donor, while CD8 naive took two and CD8 memory one. Study-level results: The donor pool, a small one, limited the genetic and exposure-history diversity represented.

Turning to this clone: Its antigen remains unknown.

It was into CD45RA+ naive and CD45RA-negative memory subsets that the CD4+ cells were split. Data came from immunoSEQ multiplex PCR; TCRdb stores just in-frame clones and leaves some out. The profile shows around 1,100,000 clones, around three quarters of them singletons. This CDR3 region has 13 residues. Germline CDR1 is SEHNR and CDR2 is FQNEAQ (reference sequence). V was trimmed by 5 bases and J by 7 bases, leaving 14 bases between them. This sequence joins TRBV7-9 and TRBJ1-1; a weak D match, TRBD1 (6 bases). This TCR was sampled from a man younger than 35 in good health. Some clones in this sample may be carry-over from other donors' samples. Input material: memory CD4+ T cells from PBMCs. Specified subset: CD45RA-negative fraction. DNA for the CDR3: TGTGCCAGCAGCGTAATGGGGACAAATGAAGCTTTCTTT. Its translation is CASSVMGTNEAFF.